These 19 T cell receptor beta chains were sequenced from one sample in a study of blood T cell repertoires in COVID-19. Sequencing was performed with immunoSEQ multiplex PCR; in TCRdb, only in-frame clones are kept and a portion is missing. The data hold about 82,000 clones, with more than 75% observed a single time. The sequenced material came from peripheral blood. All receptors derive from a man in his forties or fifties with active or convalescent COVID-19.

V usage is TRBV28 and J usage is TRBJ1-2; 11 nucleotides agree with TRBD1. V trimming: 4 bases; J trimming: 8 bases; junction bases outside the gene matches: 6. The germline gives CDR1 MDHEN, CDR2 SYDVKM. The CDR3 totals 14 residues. CDR3 sequence: CASSSGQGAGGYTF. In nucleotides, the CDR3 is TGTGCCAGCAGTTCCGGACAGGGGGCCGGCGGCTACACCTTC.

This clone was picked up one time. This chain uses TRBV28 with TRBJ1-4; tentatively, D is TRBD1 (5 bases). The ends were cut back, 4 bases at V and 8 bases at J, with 14 bases in the middle. The germline V gene encodes CDR1 MDHEN and CDR2 SYDVKM. The CDR3 is made up of 14 amino acids. CDR3 coding DNA: TGTGCCAGCAGTTCCGGGCAGGGAACAGAAAAACTGTTTTTT. Its translation: CASSSGQGTEKLFF.

This clone was observed once. This chain uses TRBV28 with TRBJ1-2; TRBD1 aligns across 7 bases. V trimming: 5 bases; J trimming: 0 bases; junction bases outside the gene matches: 12. In germline, CDR1 is MDHEN, CDR2 SYDVKM. The CDR3 is 17 residues long. Written as DNA, the CDR3 is TGTGCCAGCAGTCCAGGGACAGCTAGGGCTGCTAACTATGGCTACACCTTC. It encodes CASSPGTARAANYGYTF.

The V gene is TRBV6-2 or TRBV6-3, the J gene TRBJ1-6; D is uncertain. Germline-derived CDR1 and CDR2 are MNHEY and SVGEGT. CDR3 size: 13 residues. The V and J ends lost 1 base and 14 bases respectively, with 12 bases between them. The CDR3 region is CASSYFIPSALHF. Here the CDR3 DNA reads TGTGCCAGCAGTTACTTTATACCCTCGGCCCTCCACTTT.

This chain uses TRBV28 with TRBJ1-4; D uncertain. V lost 5 bases to trimming and J lost 0 bases, with 10 bases between them. From germline, CDR1 is MDHEN and CDR2 SYDVKM. The CDR3 length is 15 residues. The CDR3 DNA reads as TGTGCCAGCAGTCCCCACAGCTCAACTAATGAAAAACTGTTTTTT. Protein: CASSPHSSTNEKLFF.

This clone was observed a few times. V gene TRBV5-1 combines with J gene TRBJ1-6; 12 nucleotides agree with TRBD1. With V trimmed by 4 bases and J by 6 bases, 11 bases remained unmatched. CDR1 is SGHRS and CDR2 is YFSETQ in the germline V gene. The CDR3 totals 18 residues. CDR3 bases: TGCGCCAGCAGCACCGGGACAGGGGGCGGCATGACTAATTCACCCCTCCACTTT. It specifies CASSTGTGGGMTNSPLHF.

The rearrangement links TRBV3-1 (or the pseudogene TRBV3-2) to TRBJ1-4; 9 bases are shared with TRBD1. Trimming cost V 5 bases and J 8 bases; bases outside gene matches: 6. The CDR3 sequence is 14 residues long. Germline CDR1 reads LGHDT; CDR2 reads YNNKEL (reference sequence). CDR3 loop: CASSKGQGREKLFF. The CDR3 DNA reads as TGTGCCAGCAGCAAGGGACAGGGCAGAGAAAAACTGTTTTTT.

This rearrangement joins TRBV24-1 to TRBJ2-5; D might be TRBD1 (5 bases). The CDR3 contains 12 residues. V lost 0 bases and J 7 bases, leaving 5 bases between the germline ends. From germline, CDR1 is KGHDR and CDR2 SFDVKD. The CDR3 coding sequence is TGTGCCACCAGTGATTTGGGGGCGACCCAGTACTTC. Protein sequence: CATSDLGATQYF.

The chain couples TRBV7-4 to TRBJ2-2; TRBD1 might be the D (5 bases). The CDR3 contains 15 residues. Germline CDR1 is SGHVT and CDR2 is SQSDAQ. The V end was cut by 2 bases, the J end by 5 bases, with 12 bases between. The CDR3 region is CASSLPGQETGELFF. CDR3 coding DNA: TGTGCCAGCAGCTTACCTGGACAAGAGACCGGGGAGCTGTTTTTT.

This clone showed up just a few times. CDR3 sequence (DNA): TGCGCCAGCAGCTTGGCCCGAGAGACTGGCACAGATACGCAGTATTTT. It yields the protein CASSLARETGTDTQYF. The rearrangement links TRBV5-1 to TRBJ2-3; no clear D. V was trimmed by 0 bases and J by 1 base, leaving 12 bases between them. The germline CDR1 and CDR2 sequences are SGHRS and YFSETQ. The length of the CDR3 is 16 residues. The full variable domain, rest sourced from reference TRBV5-1 and TRBJ2-3, is KAGVTQTPRYLIKTRGQQVTLSCSPISGHRSVSWYQQTPGQGLQFLFEYFSETQRNKGNFPGRFSGRQFSNSRSEMNVSTLELGDSALYLCASSLARETGTDTQYFGPGTRLTVL.

This clone was seen a handful of times. The chain has TRBV14 and TRBJ1-2; TRBD1 matches at 9 bases. The CDR3 is 18 amino acids. In germline, CDR1 is SGHDN, CDR2 FVKESK. V was pared by 1 base and J by 0 bases, with 9 bases of the junction left unmatched. CDR3 loop: CASSQAGTGSVANYGYTF. For the CDR3, the DNA is TGTGCCAGCAGCCAAGCCGGGACAGGGTCTGTCGCTAACTATGGCTACACCTTC.

The rearrangement joins TRBV11-2 to TRBJ2-7; 10 bases are a match to TRBD1. CDR3 length: 17 amino acids. Germline CDR1 is SGHAT and CDR2 is FQNNGV. With 1 base clipped from V and 1 base from J, the junction kept 7 bases outside the gene matches. The DNA of the CDR3 is TGTGCCAGCAGCTTAGGCCCCGGGACAGGGGTTTCCTACGAGCAGTACTTC. Protein sequence: CASSLGPGTGVSYEQYF.

The gene calls are TRBV4-3 and TRBJ1-2; 10 bases fit TRBD1. Germline CDR1 and CDR2: LGHNA and YSLEER. V trimming: 1 base; J trimming: 7 bases; junction bases outside the gene matches: 3. The CDR3 runs 14 residues. The CDR3 coding sequence is TGCGCCAGCAGCCAAGGACAGGGGGCGGGTGGCTACACCTTC. Amino acids: CASSQGQGAGGYTF.

This clone was seen at least ten times. The V gene is TRBV4-1, the J gene TRBJ2-1; 12 nucleotides match TRBD2. The CDR3 runs to 17 residues. From germline, CDR1 is MGHRA and CDR2 YSYEKL. Trimming took 4 bases from V and 4 from J; bases not matched to a gene: 8. CDR3 bases: TGCGCCAGCAGCCGTGGGGCTAGCGGGGGGGCTTACAATGAGCAGTTCTTC. Its protein is CASSRGASGGAYNEQFF.

This chain links TRBV30 with TRBJ2-1; TRBD1 matches at 7 bases. V gave up 4 bases and J gave up 1 base; unmatched junction bases: 1. Per germline, CDR1 GTSNPN and CDR2 SVGIG (reference sequence). CDR3 size: 13 residues. DNA for the CDR3: TGTGCCTGGACGACAGGGTCCTACAATGAGCAGTTCTTC. Translating it yields CAWTTGSYNEQFF.

On this clone itself: Other DNA sequences in the sample encode the same CDR3. The chain carries TRBV6-2 or TRBV6-3 and TRBJ1-6; the match to TRBD1 covers 8 bases. Germline trimming cut 6 bases from V and 10 bases from J; bases unmatched to any gene: 8. Germline V lookup: CDR1 MNHEY, CDR2 SVGEGT. The CDR3 contains 14 residues. The CDR3 spells CASSPGQGRSPLHF. The CDR3 region has the DNA TGTGCCAGCAGCCCCGGACAGGGAAGGTCACCCCTCCACTTT.

This chain joins TRBV12-3 or TRBV12-4 and TRBJ1-5; no firm D call. The CDR3 extends over 13 amino acids. V gave up 3 bases and J gave up 0 bases, with 3 bases separating them. CDR3 DNA: TGTGCCAGCAGTTTCAGTAGCAATCAGCCCCAGCATTTT. It translates to CASSFSSNQPQHF.

The chain is built from TRBV9 and TRBJ2-7; perhaps TRBD2 as D (6 bases). Trimming cost V 3 bases and J 1 base, with 8 bases left between them. CDR1 SGDLS and CDR2 YYNGEE come from the germline V gene. This CDR3 region has 13 residues. As DNA, the CDR3 is TGTGCCAGCAGCGGGGAGGCATCCTACGAGCAGTACTTC. Protein product: CASSGEASYEQYF.

J is TRBJ2-7 and V is TRBV6-5; unclear D gene. From germline, CDR1 is MNHEY and CDR2 SVGAGI. The CDR3 runs 15 residues. V lost 0 bases and J 0 bases, leaving 9 bases between the germline ends. CDR3 in DNA: TGTGCCAGCAGTTACTCGATCTCAGACTCCTACGAGCAGTACGTC. As protein: CASSYSISDSYEQYV.